One sample yielded the 26 T cell receptor beta chains listed below, sequenced in a study of T cell responses to AZD1222 COVID-19 vaccine. Using immunoSEQ multiplex PCR, the repertoire was profiled, and TCRdb retains in-frame clones only, with some absent. The sample has around 150,000 clones, about 92% seen once. The sequences come from peripheral blood, collected 28 days after the second AZD1222 dose. These receptor sequences come from an adult who received the AZD1222 COVID-19 vaccine.

The rearrangement links TRBV7-3 to TRBJ2-1; 7 nucleotides agree with TRBD2. This CDR3 region has 15 residues. Germline CDR1 is SGHTA and CDR2 is FQGTGA. J gave up 6 bases and V 4 bases, and 9 bases lay outside the gene matches. In DNA form, the CDR3 reads TGTGCCAGCAGCTCACTTGGCGGGAGTCCCAATGAGCAGTTCTTC. It codes for CASSSLGGSPNEQFF.

This clone was seen only once. The V gene is TRBV4-1, the J gene TRBJ2-2, with a weak D call TRBD2 (6 bases). This CDR3 has 15 amino acids. V shed 5 bases and J shed 5 bases, with 15 bases lying between them. In germline, CDR1 is MGHRA, CDR2 YSYEKL. Here the CDR3 reads CASSAGLGATGELFF. The CDR3 nucleotides read TGCGCCAGCAGCGCGGGACTTGGGGCTACCGGGGAGCTGTTTTTT.

This chain joins TRBV5-1 and TRBJ1-6; D possibly corresponds to TRBD1 (6 bases). The CDR3 contains 16 residues. Deletions cut 4 bases from V and 3 bases from J, with 14 bases between. Germline CDR1 is SGHRS and CDR2 is YFSETQ. The CDR3 coding sequence is TGCGCCAGCAGCGAAACAGGGCCCGGCTATAATTCACCCCTCCACTTT. It specifies CASSETGPGYNSPLHF.

This chain connects TRBV5-1 to TRBJ2-5; weak D call: TRBD2 (5 bases). The CDR3 has 15 residues. Germline V lookup: CDR1 SGHRS, CDR2 YFSETQ. The V and J ends lost 0 bases and 2 bases respectively, with 11 bases between them. The CDR3 sequence: CASSLGASQQETQYF. The CDR3, as DNA: TGCGCCAGCAGCTTGGGGGCTAGCCAGCAAGAGACCCAGTACTTC. Together with reference TRBV5-1 and TRBJ2-5, the CDR3 gives the full variable domain: KAGVTQTPRYLIKTRGQQVTLSCSPISGHRSVSWYQQTPGQGLQFLFEYFSETQRNKGNFPGRFSGRQFSNSRSEMNVSTLELGDSALYLCASSLGASQQETQYFGPGTRLLVL.

This rearrangement joins TRBV5-1 to TRBJ1-2; the D gene is possibly TRBD1 (6 bases). Germline values: CDR1 SGHRS, CDR2 YFSETQ. The CDR3 length is 14 residues. Trimming took off 1 base at V and 7 bases at J, with 14 bases between the two ends. This chain's CDR3 is CASSLIAGEGGYTF. Written as DNA, the CDR3 is TGCGCCAGCAGCTTGATCGCAGGGGAAGGTGGCTACACCTTC.

This chain connects TRBV2 to TRBJ2-7; a possible D gene is TRBD1 (6 bases). The V end was cut by 4 bases, the J end by 5 bases, with 12 bases between. The CDR3 runs 13 residues. Per the germline V gene, CDR1 is SNHLY and CDR2 is FYNNEI. CDR3 protein: CASSGDRGNEQYF. CDR3 in DNA: TGTGCCAGCAGTGGAGATAGGGGGAACGAGCAGTACTTC.

This chain joins TRBV19 and TRBJ2-3; 9 bases align to TRBD2. Germline CDR1 reads LNHDA; CDR2 reads SQIVND (reference sequence). The length of the CDR3 is 17 residues. J lost 3 bases, V lost 2 bases, and 9 bases had no gene match. The CDR3 here is CASSIRVAGVGTDTQYF. In DNA form, the CDR3 reads TGTGCCAGTAGTATAAGGGTAGCGGGAGTTGGTACAGATACGCAGTATTTT.

The chain joins TRBV19 to TRBJ2-7; a weak D match, TRBD1 (5 bases). The germline V gene encodes CDR1 LNHDA and CDR2 SQIVND (reference sequence). This CDR3 comprises 14 residues. Trimming pared 7 bases from V and 7 bases from J, leaving 20 bases between. The CDR3: CASNPGPSKGEQYF. In DNA form, the CDR3 reads TGTGCCAGTAATCCAGGGCCGAGTAAAGGTGAGCAGTACTTC.

The rearrangement uses TRBV7-6 and TRBJ2-1; D ambiguous. Trimming pared 4 bases from V and 8 bases from J, leaving 12 bases between. The CDR3 has 13 amino acids. Germline V CDR1 and CDR2: SGHVS, FNYEAQ. CDR3 protein: CASSSRARDEQFF. CDR3 coding DNA: TGTGCCAGCAGCTCTCGTGCCCGGGATGAGCAGTTCTTC.

The chain is built from TRBV9 and TRBJ2-1; 8 nucleotides line up with TRBD2. Germline loops: CDR1 SGDLS, CDR2 YYNGEE. V shed 1 base and J 1 base; nucleotides not matched to a gene: 4. The CDR3 covers 16 residues. CDR3 in amino acids: CASSVRREGSYNEQFF. CDR3 bases: TGTGCCAGCAGCGTAAGACGGGAGGGGTCCTACAATGAGCAGTTCTTC.

This clone came up once. This rearrangement joins TRBV21-1 to TRBJ2-7. TRBV21-1 represents a pseudogene. The CDR3 totals 12 residues. CDR3 nucleotides: TGTGCCAGCAGCAAAGGGTCGTACGAGCAGTACTTC. It is translated as CASSKGSYEQYF.

This clone came up once. The chain joins TRBV28 to TRBJ2-3, with TRBD1 matching over 10 bases. The CDR3 is made up of 18 amino acids. The V gene end was trimmed by 2 bases and the J gene end by 2 bases; junction bases not matched to a gene: 10. Per the germline V gene, CDR1 is MDHEN and CDR2 is SYDVKM. The CDR3 here is CASSLERGQGIATDTQYF. DNA for the CDR3: TGTGCCAGCAGTTTAGAAAGGGGACAGGGGATCGCCACAGATACGCAGTATTTT.

Only one count was recorded for this clone. The chain joins TRBV25-1 to TRBJ2-3, with 9 bases lining up with TRBD2. From germline, CDR1 is MGHDK and CDR2 SYGVNS. The CDR3 sequence is 16 residues long. The junction had 9 bases not matched to a gene; V was cut back by 8 bases and J by 0 bases. The CDR3 DNA reads as TGTGCCAGCTCCTGGCGCCTAGCGGGGAGCACAGATACGCAGTATTTT. This sequence encodes CASSWRLAGSTDTQYF.

The gene calls are TRBV4-1 and TRBJ2-7; TRBD1 matches 8 bases. V trimming: 4 bases; J trimming: 0 bases; junction bases outside the gene matches: 5. Germline CDR1 is MGHRA and CDR2 is YSYEKL. CDR3 length: 15 residues. The DNA of the CDR3 is TGCGCCAGCAGCCCCGGACAGGGCGTCTCCTACGAGCAGTACTTC. It codes for CASSPGQGVSYEQYF.

This chain joins TRBV5-1 and TRBJ2-1; D gene uncertain. In germline, CDR1 is SGHRS, CDR2 YFSETQ. The CDR3 has 17 residues. V was shortened by 0 bases and J by 0 bases, with 13 bases between the two germline ends. The CDR3 region has the DNA TGCGCCAGCAGCTTGGCGTCCGCGATCCTCTCCTACAATGAGCAGTTCTTC. It yields the protein CASSLASAILSYNEQFF.

V gene TRBV27 combines with J gene TRBJ1-5; D ambiguous. Germline CDR1 and CDR2: MNHEY and SMNVEV (reference sequence). The CDR3 is made up of 13 amino acids. V lost 2 bases and J 5 bases, leaving 7 bases between the germline ends. The CDR3 DNA is TGTGCCAGCAGTTTAGGACGTCATCAGCCCCAGCATTTT. Encoded protein: CASSLGRHQPQHF.

This sequence joins TRBV11-2 and TRBJ1-1, with D unclear. This CDR3 has 13 residues. V lost 1 base to trimming and J lost 1 base, with 4 bases between them. CDR1 SGHAT and CDR2 FQNNGV come from the germline V gene. The CDR3 DNA reads TGTGCCAGCAGCTTAGGCCGGAACACTGAAGCTTTCTTT. Encoded protein: CASSLGRNTEAFF. Filled out from reference TRBV11-2 and TRBJ1-1, the complete variable domain reads EAGVAQSPRYKIIEKRQSVAFWCNPISGHATLYWYQQILGQGPKLLIQFQNNGVVDDSQLPKDRFSAERLKGVDSTLKIQPAKLEDSAVYLCASSLGRNTEAFFGQGTRLTVV.

This clone was seen a handful of times. This chain links TRBV12-5 with TRBJ2-3, with D maybe TRBD2 (6 bases). This CDR3 has 21 residues. Per the germline V gene, CDR1 is LGHNT and CDR2 is FRNRAP. V lost 0 bases to trimming and J lost 4 bases, with 29 bases between them. The CDR3 sequence is CASGLVLRTRGVASTPDTQYF. The CDR3 DNA reads TGTGCTAGTGGTTTGGTACTAAGGACGCGGGGCGTAGCCTCCACACCAGATACGCAGTATTTT.

The rearrangement joins TRBV27 to TRBJ2-7; 7 bases map to TRBD2. Germline assignment: CDR1 MNHEY and CDR2 SMNVEV (reference sequence). The CDR3 is 14 residues long. V was clipped by 4 bases and J by 1 base; unmatched bases: 4. The CDR3 coding sequence is TGTGCCAGCAGTTACCAAGCGGGATCCTACGAGCAGTACTTC. Its protein product is CASSYQAGSYEQYF.

The gene calls are TRBV7-2 and TRBJ2-1, with unresolved D. Trimming stripped 1 base from V and 10 bases from J, with 8 bases between. Looked up from germline, CDR1 is SGHTA and CDR2 is FQGNSA. This CDR3 is 12 amino acids long. The CDR3 nucleotides are TGTGCCAGCAGCTTAGTCGCTCGGGAGCAGTTCTTC. Translated: CASSLVAREQFF.

This rearrangement joins TRBV7-3 to TRBJ2-1; TRBD1 or TRBD2 may be the D gene (6 bases each). Germline values: CDR1 SGHTA, CDR2 FQGTGA. Trimming removed 6 bases from V and 8 bases from J, with 23 bases in between. CDR3 length: 16 amino acids. CDR3 residues: CASSPGGGSWVDEQFF. The CDR3 bases are TGTGCCAGCAGTCCCGGAGGGGGTAGCTGGGTCGATGAGCAGTTCTTC.

V gene TRBV9 combines with J gene TRBJ2-2; D uncertain. The CDR3 length is 12 residues. V gave up 1 base and J gave up 6 bases, with 4 bases separating them. Germline V gene lookup returns CDR1 SGDLS and CDR2 YYNGEE. The CDR3 sequence is CASSVSAGELFF. For the CDR3, the DNA is TGTGCCAGCAGCGTATCTGCCGGGGAGCTGTTTTTT.

The V call is TRBV2, the J call TRBJ1-4; D is ambiguous. Germline V lookup: CDR1 SNHLY, CDR2 FYNNEI. The length of the CDR3 is 14 residues. The germline V and J ends were trimmed by 10 bases and 0 bases, with 12 bases remaining between them. CDR3 DNA: TGTGCCACCCGGTTAGGTGCAACTAATGAAAAACTGTTTTTT. It specifies CATRLGATNEKLFF.

The chain is built from TRBV5-5 and TRBJ1-2, with D unclear. Germline V gene data show CDR1 as SGHKS and CDR2 as YYEKEE (reference sequence). This CDR3 region has 13 residues. V dropped 0 bases and J dropped 7 bases, with 10 bases sitting between them. This chain's CDR3 is CASSLVVLSGYTF. The CDR3 bases are TGTGCCAGCAGCTTGGTCGTTCTGTCTGGCTACACCTTC.

The chain has TRBV27 and TRBJ2-3; weak D call: TRBD2 (7 bases). This CDR3 has 17 amino acids. Germline V lookup: CDR1 MNHEY, CDR2 SMNVEV (reference sequence). V lost 1 base and J 4 bases, leaving 18 bases between the germline ends. The DNA of the CDR3 is TGTGCCAGCAGTTTATGGCCGGCGGGGGCGGGCGCAGATACGCAGTATTTT. Translated: CASSLWPAGAGADTQYF.

This clone was recorded once. The rearrangement joins TRBV4-1 to TRBJ1-4, with D unresolved. The CDR3 spans 16 residues. The germline gives CDR1 MGHRA, CDR2 YSYEKL. Trimming removed 0 bases at V and 0 bases at J, with 8 bases between. The CDR3 bases are TGCGCCAGCAGCCAAGATCGAGTTGCAACTAATGAAAAACTGTTTTTT. As protein: CASSQDRVATNEKLFF.